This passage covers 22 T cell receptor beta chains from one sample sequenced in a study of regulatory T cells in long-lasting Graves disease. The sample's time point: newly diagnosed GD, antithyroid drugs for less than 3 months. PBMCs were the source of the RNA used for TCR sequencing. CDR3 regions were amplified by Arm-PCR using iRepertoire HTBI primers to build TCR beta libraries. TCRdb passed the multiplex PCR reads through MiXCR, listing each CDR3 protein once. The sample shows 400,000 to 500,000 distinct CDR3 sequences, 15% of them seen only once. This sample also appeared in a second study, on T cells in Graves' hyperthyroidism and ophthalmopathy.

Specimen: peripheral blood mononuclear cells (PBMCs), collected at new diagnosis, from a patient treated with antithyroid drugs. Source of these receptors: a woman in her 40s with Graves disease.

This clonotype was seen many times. DNA of the CDR3: TGTGCCAGCAATCCCATGGGTGGCAGTGAATCGCGGGTAGCTTTCTTT. Its protein is CASNPMGGSESRVAFF. The chain is built from TRBV28 and TRBJ1-1; D is uncertain. Germline CDR1 is MDHEN and CDR2 is SYDVKM. Trimming took off 7 bases at V and 10 bases at J, with 28 bases between the two ends. The CDR3 extends over 16 amino acids.

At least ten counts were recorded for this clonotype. CDR3 DNA: TGTGCCAGCAGTTACGGGGACAGAAGGAACACTGAAGCTTTCTTT. As protein: CASSYGDRRNTEAFF. The rearrangement links TRBV6-2 or TRBV6-3 to TRBJ1-1; 7 nucleotides line up with TRBD1. V was clipped by 2 bases and J by 1 base; unmatched bases: 4. CDR1 MNHEY and CDR2 SVGEGT come from the germline V gene. This CDR3 is 15 amino acids long.

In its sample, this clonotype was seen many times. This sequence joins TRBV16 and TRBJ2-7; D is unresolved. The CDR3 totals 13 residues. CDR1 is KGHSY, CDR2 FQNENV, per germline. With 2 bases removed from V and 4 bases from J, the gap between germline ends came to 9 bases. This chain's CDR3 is CASSQGSIYEQYF. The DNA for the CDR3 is TGTGCCAGCAGCCAAGGGTCAATATACGAGCAGTACTTC.

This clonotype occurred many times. CDR3 sequence: CASNRGIRDTQYF. The CDR3 DNA is TGTGCCAGCAACAGGGGGATCAGGGATACGCAGTATTTT. The chain is built from TRBV11-3 and TRBJ2-3; 8 bases line up with TRBD1. J gave up 6 bases and V 7 bases, and 6 bases lay outside the gene matches. Germline CDR1 and CDR2: SGHNT and YENEEA. The CDR3 has 13 amino acids.

DNA of the CDR3: TGTGCCAGCAGTTACGCCGGGACAGGGCTCTACGAGCAGTACTTC. Translating gives CASSYAGTGLYEQYF. J is TRBJ2-7 and V is TRBV6-9, with 9 bases matching TRBD1. The CDR3 runs to 15 residues. J gave up 3 bases and V 3 bases, and 6 bases lay outside the gene matches. Germline assignment: CDR1 MNHGY and CDR2 SVAAGI.

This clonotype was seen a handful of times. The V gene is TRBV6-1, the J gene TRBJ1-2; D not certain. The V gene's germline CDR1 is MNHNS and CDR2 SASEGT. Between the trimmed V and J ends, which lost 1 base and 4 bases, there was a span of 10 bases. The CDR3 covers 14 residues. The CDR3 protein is CASSEDVWGYGYTF. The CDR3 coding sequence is TGTGCCAGCAGTGAAGACGTTTGGGGCTATGGCTACACCTTC.

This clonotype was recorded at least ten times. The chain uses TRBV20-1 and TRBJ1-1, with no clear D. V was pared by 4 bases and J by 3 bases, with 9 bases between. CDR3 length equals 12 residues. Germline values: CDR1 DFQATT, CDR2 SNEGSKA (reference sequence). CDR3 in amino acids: CSANREDTEAFF. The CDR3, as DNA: TGCAGTGCTAACCGGGAGGACACTGAAGCTTTCTTT.

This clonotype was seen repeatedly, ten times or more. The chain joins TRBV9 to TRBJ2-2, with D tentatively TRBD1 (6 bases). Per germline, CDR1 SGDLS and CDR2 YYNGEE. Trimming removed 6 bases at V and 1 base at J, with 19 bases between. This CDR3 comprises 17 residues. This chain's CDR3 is CASTNTRDMLNTGELFF. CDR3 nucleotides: TGTGCCAGCACCAACACACGGGACATGCTGAACACCGGGGAGCTGTTTTTT.

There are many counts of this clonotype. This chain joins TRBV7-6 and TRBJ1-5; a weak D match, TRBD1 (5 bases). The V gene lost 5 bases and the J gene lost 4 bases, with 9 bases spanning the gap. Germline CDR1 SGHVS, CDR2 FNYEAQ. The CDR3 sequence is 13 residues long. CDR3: CASSPGGNQPQHF. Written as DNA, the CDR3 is TGTGCCAGCAGCCCTGGGGGTAATCAGCCCCAGCATTTT.

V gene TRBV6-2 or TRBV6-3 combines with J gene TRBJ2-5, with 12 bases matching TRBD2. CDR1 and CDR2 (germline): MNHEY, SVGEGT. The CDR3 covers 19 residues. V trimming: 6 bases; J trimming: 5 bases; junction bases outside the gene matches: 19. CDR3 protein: CASSLSKWEASGGGETQYF. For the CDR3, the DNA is TGTGCCAGCAGCCTCTCCAAATGGGAGGCTAGCGGGGGGGGGGAGACCCAGTACTTC.

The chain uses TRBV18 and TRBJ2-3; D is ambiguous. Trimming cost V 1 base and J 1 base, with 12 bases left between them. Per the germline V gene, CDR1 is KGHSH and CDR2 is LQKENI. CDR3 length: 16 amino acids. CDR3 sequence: CASSPRAHIGTDTQYF. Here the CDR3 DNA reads TGTGCCAGCTCACCACGTGCGCACATTGGCACAGATACGCAGTATTTT. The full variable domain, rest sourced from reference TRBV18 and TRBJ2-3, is NAGVMQNPRHLVRRRGQEARLRCSPMKGHSHVYWYRQLPEEGLKFMVYLQKENIIDESGMPKERFSAEFPKEGPSILRIQQVVRGDSAAYFCASSPRAHIGTDTQYFGPGTRLTVL.

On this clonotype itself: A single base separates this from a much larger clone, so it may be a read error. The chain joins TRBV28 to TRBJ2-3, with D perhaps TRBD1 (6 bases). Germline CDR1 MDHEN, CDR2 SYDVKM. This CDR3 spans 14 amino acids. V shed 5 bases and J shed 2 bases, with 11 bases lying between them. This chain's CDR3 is CASSLDRNTDTQYF. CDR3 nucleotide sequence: TGTGCCAGCAGTCTCGACAGGAACACAGATACGCAGTATTTT.

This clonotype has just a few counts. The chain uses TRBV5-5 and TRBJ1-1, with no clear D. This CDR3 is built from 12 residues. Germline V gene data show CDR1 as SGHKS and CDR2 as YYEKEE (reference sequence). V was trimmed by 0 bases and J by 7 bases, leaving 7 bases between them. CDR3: CASSLVEGEAFF. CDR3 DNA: TGTGCCAGCAGCTTGGTTGAGGGTGAAGCTTTCTTT.

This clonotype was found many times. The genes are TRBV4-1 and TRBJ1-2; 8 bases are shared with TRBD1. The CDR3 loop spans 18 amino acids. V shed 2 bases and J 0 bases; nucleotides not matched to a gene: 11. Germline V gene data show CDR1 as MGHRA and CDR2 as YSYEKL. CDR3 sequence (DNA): TGCGCCAGCAGCCAACTCCCGGGACAGGAAACCTCTAACTATGGCTACACCTTC. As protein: CASSQLPGQETSNYGYTF.

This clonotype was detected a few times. For the CDR3, the DNA is TGCAGTGCAATCCGGGACAGAAACACTGAAGCTTTCTTT. Amino acids: CSAIRDRNTEAFF. The J gene is TRBJ1-1, the V gene TRBV20-1, with TRBD1 matching over 7 bases. Germline lookup yields CDR1 DFQATT and CDR2 SNEGSKA (reference sequence). J was trimmed by 2 bases and V by 6 bases; bases with no gene match: 6. This CDR3 contains 13 residues.

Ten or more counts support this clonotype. In DNA form, the CDR3 reads TGTGCCAGCATCCAGGACAGGGGAGATGAAGCTTTCTTT. Protein: CASIQDRGDEAFF. J is TRBJ1-1 and V is TRBV12-3 or TRBV12-4; 9 bases are a match to TRBD1. The trim removed 7 bases at V and 7 bases at J, leaving 7 bases unmatched. The CDR3 totals 13 residues.

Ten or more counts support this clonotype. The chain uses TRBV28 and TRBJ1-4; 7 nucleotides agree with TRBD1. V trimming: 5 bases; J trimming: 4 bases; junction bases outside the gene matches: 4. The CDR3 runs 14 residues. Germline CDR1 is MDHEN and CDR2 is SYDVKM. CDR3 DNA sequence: TGTGCCAGCAGTAGCGGGACAGTTAATGAAAAACTGTTTTTT. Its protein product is CASSSGTVNEKLFF.

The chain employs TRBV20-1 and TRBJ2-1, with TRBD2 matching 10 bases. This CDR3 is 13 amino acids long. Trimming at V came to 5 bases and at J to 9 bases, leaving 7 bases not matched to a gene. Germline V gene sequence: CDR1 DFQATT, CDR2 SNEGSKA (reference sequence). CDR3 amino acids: CSAPLAGSVEQFF. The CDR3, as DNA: TGCAGTGCTCCACTAGCGGGATCAGTTGAGCAGTTCTTC.

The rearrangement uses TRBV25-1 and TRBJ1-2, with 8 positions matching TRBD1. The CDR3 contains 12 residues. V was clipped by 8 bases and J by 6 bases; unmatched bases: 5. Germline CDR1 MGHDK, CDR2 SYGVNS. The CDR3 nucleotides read TGTGCCAGCCAAGGACAGGGAGATGGCTACACCTTC. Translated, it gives CASQGQGDGYTF.

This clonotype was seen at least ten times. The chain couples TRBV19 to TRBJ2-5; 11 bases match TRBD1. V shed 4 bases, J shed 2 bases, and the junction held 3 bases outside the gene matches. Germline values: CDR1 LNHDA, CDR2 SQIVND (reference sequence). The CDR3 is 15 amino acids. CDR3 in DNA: TGTGCCAGTAGTAGGGGGACAGGGGGGCAAGAGACCCAGTACTTC. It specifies CASSRGTGGQETQYF. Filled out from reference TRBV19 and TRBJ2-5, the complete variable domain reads DGGITQSPKYLFRKEGQNVTLSCEQNLNHDAMYWYRQDPGQGLRLIYYSQIVNDFQKGDIAEGYSVSREKKESFPLTVTSAQKNPTAFYLCASSRGTGGQETQYFGPGTRLLVL.

CDR3 region: CASSQDDRGYYGYTF. Here the CDR3 DNA reads TGTGCCAGCAGCCAAGATGACAGGGGGTACTATGGCTACACCTTC. The chain joins TRBV3-1 to TRBJ1-2; 9 bases fit TRBD1. Germline-derived CDR1 and CDR2 are LGHDT and YNNKEL (reference sequence). The CDR3 has 15 residues. V dropped 0 bases and J dropped 3; count of bases not matched to a gene: 2.

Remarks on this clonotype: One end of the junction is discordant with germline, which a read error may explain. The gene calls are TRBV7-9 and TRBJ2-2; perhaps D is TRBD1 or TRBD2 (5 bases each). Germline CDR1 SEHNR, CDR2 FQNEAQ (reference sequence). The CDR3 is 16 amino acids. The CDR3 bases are TGTGCCAGCAGCTTAATAGGCAGATTGGACACCGGGGAGCTGGTTTTT. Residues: CASSLIGRLDTGELVF.